This section outlines one TCR beta chain sequence together with its context. As yet, its antigen is unknown. Deep TCR-beta sequencing used DNA from uncultured naive and memory CD4+ T cells. Libraries were prepared by immunoSEQ multiplex PCR; TCRdb keeps only in-frame clonotypes and omits some of them. This sample has under 65,000 clones; 86% occur once, and the top ten carry about 1.4%. This record belongs to a study of CD4 T cells in relation to SARS-CoV-2 and coronaviruses. General study points: The cross-reactivity analysis covered only spike protein, not other viral proteins. The assay detects memory recall responses, not culture-primed primary responses. Around two thirds of donors had memory CD4+ clonotypes crossrecognizing SARS-CoV-2 and common cold coronavirus spike.

Before the COVID-19 pandemic, during about 2010-2019, CD4+ T cells were taken from unexposed donors. J was trimmed by 7 bases and V by 6 bases; bases with no gene match: 5. This CDR3 region has 13 residues. The germline V gene has CDR1 LNHDA and CDR2 SQIVND (reference sequence). The sample was memory CD4+ T cells from PBMCs. This TCR derives from a human donor in good health. This chain connects TRBV19 to TRBJ2-4; 8 bases are a match to TRBD1. The chain's CDR3 is CASRRTGMNIQYF. The CDR3 DNA reads TGTGCCAGTAGGAGGACAGGGATGAACATTCAGTACTTC.